The sequence of this TCR beta chain was determined in a study of technical replicates of blood from several donors. Repertoires were generated with immunoSEQ multiplex PCR, while TCRdb's copy carries only in-frame clones and drops some. The sample has about 76,000 clones, just over 85% seen once. This CDR3 spans 14 amino acids. V lost 4 bases and J lost 4; bases outside the gene matches: 3. CDR1 ENHRY and CDR2 SYGVKD come from the germline V gene. This sequence was found in a human donor in good health. Some clones in this sample may be carry-over from other donors' samples. This chain joins TRBV10-3 and TRBJ1-3, with TRBD1 matching over 8 bases. Sequenced: PBMCs. The DNA for the CDR3 is TGTGCCATCAGTGTTGCAGGGGGCGGAAACACCATATATTTT. This codes for CAISVAGGGNTIYF.